The rows below give T cell receptor beta chains drawn from one sample of a study of blood T cell repertoires in COVID-19. The assay was immunoSEQ multiplex PCR, and TCRdb's table has in-frame clones only and misses some. The data show about 260,000 clones, with over 75% seen just once and 7.5% to 9% held by the top ten. The sample comprised peripheral blood. The receptors here all came from a human donor in a cohort sampled during active COVID-19. Both conserved end residues are part of each CDR3. Each record gives: D gene, V gene, J gene, clone size, CDR3 DNA, CDR3 protein. The D gene is left open where the match is weak. Where a row states a size, it is once, few, many or the class of an expanded clone; other rows omit it.

>.|TRBV5-1|TRBJ1-6|.
TGCGCCAGCAGCTTGGCAGGGGATGGGAATTCACCCCTCCACTTT
CASSLAGDGNSPLHF
>.|TRBV14|TRBJ2-7|.
TGTGCCAGCAGCCTGAACGTGCCCGGGTACGAGCAGTACTTC
CASSLNVPGYEQYF
>.|TRBV4-1|TRBJ1-4|once
TGCGCCAGCAGCCAAGATAGGGGGAATGAAAAACTGTTTTTT
CASSQDRGNEKLFF
>.|TRBV19|TRBJ2-7|.
TGTGCCAGTAGTATAGATCTCGGACAACTCTACGAGCAGTACTTC
CASSIDLGQLYEQYF
>.|TRBV7-3|TRBJ2-1|.
TGTGCCAGCAGCTTGACCGGGTACAATGAGCAGTTCTTC
CASSLTGYNEQFF
>.|TRBV19|TRBJ2-1|.
TGTGCCACCGGGTTTTCCGGAGGGGACAATGAGCAGTTCTTC
CATGFSGGDNEQFF
>TRBD2|TRBV18|TRBJ2-7|.
TGTGCCAGCTCACCACTAGCGGGGGGGCCTCGATCTTACGAGCAGTACTTC
CASSPLAGGPRSYEQYF
>TRBD1|TRBV6-5|TRBJ2-7|.
TGTGCCAGCAGTTACTGGGGACAGGGGGCTAGCGAGCAGTACTTC
CASSYWGQGASEQYF
>.|TRBV19|TRBJ2-3|.
TGTGCCAGTAGTATAGGCCAGGGCGGCACAGATACGCAGTATTTT
CASSIGQGGTDTQYF
>.|TRBV10-2|TRBJ1-2|.
TGCGCCAGCAAATTGAGCCCAAGTCGTGGCTATGGCTACACCTTC
CASKLSPSRGYGYTF
>TRBD1|TRBV6-5|TRBJ1-2|.
TGTGCCAGCGACAGGGATGCTAACTATGGCTACACCTTC
CASDRDANYGYTF
>TRBD1|TRBV18|TRBJ1-4|.
TGTGCCAGCTCACGAAACAGGGGATCGACTAATGAAAAACTGTTTTTT
CASSRNRGSTNEKLFF
>.|TRBV28|TRBJ2-5|.
TGTGCCAGCAGTCCCGGAGGCAGTCAAGAGACCCAGTACTTC
CASSPGGSQETQYF
>TRBD1|TRBV7-9|TRBJ2-7|.
TGTGCCAGCAGCCCCTGGGACAGGGAAGGCGAGCAGTACTTC
CASSPWDREGEQYF
>TRBD1|TRBV18|TRBJ1-1|once
TGTGCCAGCTCAAGACAGGGGGATGAAGCTTTCTTT
CASSRQGDEAFF
>TRBD1|TRBV7-2|TRBJ2-1|.
TGTGCCAGCAGCCCCGACAGGGTCAATGAGCAGTTCTTC
CASSPDRVNEQFF
>TRBD2|TRBV6-6|TRBJ2-2|.
TGTGCCAGCACCAACAGAGCGGGGGGGGTTACCGGGGAGCTGTTTTTT
CASTNRAGGVTGELFF